The sequence of this T cell receptor beta chain was determined in a study of T cell clones after liver transplantation. The study's findings and limits: Migration into the graft, not deletion, may explain lost graft donor-reactive T cells.

The CDR3 has 18 residues. CDR1 is LNHDA, CDR2 SQIVND, per germline (reference sequence). J lost 0 bases, V lost 1 base, and 10 bases had no gene match. Note on this clone: Its matching antigen is unknown.

Clones were read by immunoSEQ multiplex PCR, and TCRdb kept only the in-frame ones, dropping some. The repertoire holds around 77,000 clones, with over 70% as singletons. The sequenced sample was CD4+ T cells from blood, obtained 12 months after liver transplant. The sequence derives from a human patient who received a liver transplant. Some T cells may have originated in the graft donor. This chain joins TRBV19 and TRBJ2-7; 9 positions agree with TRBD2. CDR3 protein: CASSIGGSAGGPSYEQYF. The CDR3 bases are TGTGCCAGTAGTATAGGCGGGTCCGCGGGAGGGCCCTCCTACGAGCAGTACTTC.